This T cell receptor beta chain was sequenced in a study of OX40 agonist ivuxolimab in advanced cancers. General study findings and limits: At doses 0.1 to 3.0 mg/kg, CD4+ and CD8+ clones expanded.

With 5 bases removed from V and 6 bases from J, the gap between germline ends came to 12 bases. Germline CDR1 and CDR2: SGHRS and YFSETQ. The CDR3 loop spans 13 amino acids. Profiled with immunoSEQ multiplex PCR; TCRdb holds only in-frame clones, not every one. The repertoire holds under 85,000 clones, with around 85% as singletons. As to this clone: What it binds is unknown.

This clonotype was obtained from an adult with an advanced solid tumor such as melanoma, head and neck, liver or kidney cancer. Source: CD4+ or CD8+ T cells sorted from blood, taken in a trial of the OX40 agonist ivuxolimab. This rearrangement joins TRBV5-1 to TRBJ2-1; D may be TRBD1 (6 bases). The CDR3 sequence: CASSSDRFNEQFF. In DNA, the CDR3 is TGCGCCAGCAGTTCGGACAGATTCAATGAGCAGTTCTTC. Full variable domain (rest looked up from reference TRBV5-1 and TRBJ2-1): KAGVTQTPRYLIKTRGQQVTLSCSPISGHRSVSWYQQTPGQGLQFLFEYFSETQRNKGNFPGRFSGRQFSNSRSEMNVSTLELGDSALYLCASSSDRFNEQFFGPGTRLTVL.